This T cell receptor (beta chain) was captured by sequencing in a study of tumor T cells in aggressive B-cell lymphoma (TCRdb year 2017). Receptor libraries were prepared by the immunoSEQ multiplex PCR assay. TCRdb took this table from immuneACCESS and kept in-frame rearrangements with V and J called. Such tables lack part of the clones; where checked against another copy, unresolved V genes explain under half of the gap, and the rest is unexplained. In all, the sample holds some 12,000 clones, and 89% of those were seen once. Roughly 2.4% of the sample comes from the top ten. This clone was seen once. Its antigen remains unidentified. Base-call qualities are not available, and no considerably larger clone is one nucleotide away. CDR1 MNHEY and CDR2 SMNVEV are derived from the germline V gene (reference sequence). The CDR3, from cysteine to phenylalanine, totals 14 residues. Kept here is only the CDR3 DNA, which spans 42 bases and is read in frame from base 1. Trimming removed 5 bases from V and 13 bases from J; the gene matches leave 16 bases unexplained.

The chain links TRBV27 with TRBJ1-1, and TRBD1 aligns with 7 junction nucleotides. The specimen was tumor tissue. The receptor was isolated from an adult with diffuse large B cell lymphoma. Read as DNA, the sequence is TGTGCCAGCAGTCCCAGACAGGGAGGCGCTTTCGTTTTCTTT. This translates into CASSPRQGGAFVFF.